This T cell receptor (beta chain) was captured by sequencing in a study of chemoradiotherapy in HPV16-positive cancers. Study-level information: Two HPV16-positive patients' cells yielded candidate HPV-specific clones and common motifs. Regarding the study as a whole: For HPV16-positive patients, expanding HPV-responsive T cells associated with longer recurrence-free survival. Candidate HPV-specific clones and E7-related TCR motifs grew in tumor during treatment.

V was pared by 4 bases and J by 0 bases, with 7 bases between. Per germline, CDR1 SGHAT and CDR2 FQNNGV. CDR3 length equals 14 residues. Note on this clone: Its matching antigen is unknown.

TCRdb's copy holds only in-frame clones and misses some; the assay was immunoSEQ multiplex PCR. The sample records over 10,000 clones, around 87% being singletons. Repertoires were sampled repeatedly during chemoradiotherapy. This sample comprised blood, obtained from a patient who underwent chemoradiotherapy. This sequence joins TRBV11-2 and TRBJ1-3; the D is unclear. This receptor was identified in a human donor with HPV-associated anogenital cancer. CDR3 nucleotides: TGTGCCAGCAGCTCCGGAAGCTCTGGAAACACCATATATTTT. Amino acids: CASSSGSSGNTIYF.